The next 16 T cell receptor beta chains were all read from a single sample in a study of blood T cell repertoires in COVID-19. This table comes from immunoSEQ multiplex PCR, and its TCRdb copy is limited to in-frame clones, with some not included. The profile shows over 150,000 clones, roughly 88% of them singletons. The sequenced sample consisted of peripheral blood. Receptors were obtained from a man over 45 with COVID-19, enrolled during active disease.

This clone showed up just a few times. This rearrangement joins TRBV27 to TRBJ2-7; TRBD1 aligns across 12 bases. CDR1 and CDR2 (germline): MNHEY, SMNVEV (reference sequence). V lost 1 base to trimming and J lost 7 bases; unmatched junction nucleotides: 11. The CDR3 contains 17 residues. The CDR3 spells CASSLYPPGQGAVEQYF. CDR3 DNA sequence: TGTGCCAGCAGTTTATACCCACCGGGACAGGGGGCTGTTGAGCAGTACTTC.

The J gene is TRBJ2-5, the V gene TRBV27, with D perhaps TRBD2 (5 bases). Germline CDR1 MNHEY, CDR2 SMNVEV (reference sequence). The CDR3 totals 13 residues. V lost 2 bases to trimming and J lost 4 bases, with 8 bases between them. The CDR3 DNA is TGTGCCAGCAGTTTACTACGGGGAGAGACCCAGTACTTC. It is translated as CASSLLRGETQYF.

The chain uses TRBV30 and TRBJ1-4, with D possibly being TRBD1 (5 bases). Trimming took off 0 bases at V and 4 bases at J, with 12 bases between the two ends. The CDR3 contains 15 residues. Germline V gives CDR1 GTSNPN, CDR2 SVGIG (reference sequence). CDR3 nucleotide sequence: TGTGCCTGGAGTGTACCCGGGGGGATTAATGAAAAACTGTTTTTT. Amino acid sequence: CAWSVPGGINEKLFF.

The V gene is TRBV27, the J gene TRBJ1-1, with D unclear. The CDR3 is 12 residues long. Germline values: CDR1 MNHEY, CDR2 SMNVEV (reference sequence). The germline V and J ends were trimmed by 5 bases and 1 base, with 5 bases remaining between them. The CDR3 spells CASSAGNTEAFF. For the CDR3, the DNA is TGTGCCAGCAGTGCAGGGAACACTGAAGCTTTCTTT.

J is TRBJ1-1 and V is TRBV5-1; the match to TRBD1 covers 7 bases. The germline V gene encodes CDR1 SGHRS and CDR2 YFSETQ. Trimming cost V 1 base and J 2 bases; bases outside gene matches: 8. The CDR3 totals 16 residues. The CDR3 DNA sequence: TGCGCCAGCAGCTTGAGGACAGGCCAATCTAACACTGAAGCTTTCTTT. This encodes CASSLRTGQSNTEAFF.

Only one count was recorded for this clone. The chain has TRBV2 and TRBJ2-7, with a weak D call TRBD1 (7 bases). Germline assignment: CDR1 SNHLY and CDR2 FYNNEI. The CDR3 runs 14 residues. The V gene lost 6 bases and the J gene lost 3 bases, with 15 bases spanning the gap. The CDR3 region is CASSAEGAGYEQYF. The CDR3 DNA is TGTGCCAGCAGCGCGGAGGGGGCGGGCTACGAGCAGTACTTC.

The gene calls are TRBV6-2 or TRBV6-3 and TRBJ2-7, with D unclear. The CDR3 contains 11 residues. V was clipped by 4 bases and J by 3 bases, with 4 bases between them. Germline lookup yields CDR1 MNHEY and CDR2 SVGEGT. CDR3 in DNA: TGTGCCAGCAGTTCCCTCTACGAGCAGTACTTC. Its protein is CASSSLYEQYF.

The rearrangement links TRBV29-1 to TRBJ2-2, with a weak D call TRBD2 (6 bases). V dropped 3 bases and J dropped 6 bases, with 14 bases sitting between them. Germline V gene sequence: CDR1 SQVTM, CDR2 ANQGSEA. The CDR3 runs 14 residues. This chain's CDR3 is CSVDLTGDAGELFF. DNA of the CDR3: TGCAGCGTTGATCTTACGGGAGATGCCGGGGAGCTGTTTTTT.

The chain carries TRBV2 and TRBJ2-2; TRBD1 might be the D (5 bases). Germline CDR1 is SNHLY and CDR2 is FYNNEI. The CDR3 consists of 16 residues. V lost 7 bases and J lost 4, with 19 bases in between. The CDR3 coding sequence is TGTGCCAGCAACCTAGGGGTCAGGGTGACCACCGGGGAGCTGTTTTTT. Its protein product is CASNLGVRVTTGELFF. Filled out from reference TRBV2 and TRBJ2-2, the complete variable domain reads EPEVTQTPSHQVTQMGQEVILRCVPISNHLYFYWYRQILGQKVEFLVSFYNNEISEKSEIFDDQFSVERPDGSNFTLKIRSTKLEDSAMYFCASNLGVRVTTGELFFGEGSRLTVL.

The rearrangement links TRBV6-1 to TRBJ2-3; TRBD2 agrees at 9 bases. This CDR3 comprises 18 residues. Germline CDR1 MNHNS, CDR2 SASEGT. The V gene end was trimmed by 0 bases and the J gene end by 1 base; junction bases not matched to a gene: 8. The DNA for the CDR3 is TGTGCCAGCAGTGAAGCGCGTCAGACTAGCGGAGGCACAGATACGCAGTATTTT. It yields the protein CASSEARQTSGGTDTQYF.

The chain uses TRBV2 and TRBJ1-5; D not certain. Per germline, CDR1 SNHLY and CDR2 FYNNEI. V was trimmed by 2 bases and J by 0 bases, leaving 8 bases between them. CDR3 length: 15 amino acids. Here the CDR3 DNA reads TGTGCCAGCAGTGAACAGAACTATAGCAATCAGCCCCAGCATTTT. This sequence encodes CASSEQNYSNQPQHF.

The chain recombines TRBV5-1 with TRBJ1-6; D remains ambiguous. Germline values: CDR1 SGHRS, CDR2 YFSETQ. This CDR3 region has 14 residues. V was pared by 0 bases and J by 3 bases, with 4 bases between. The CDR3 bases are TGCGCCAGCAGCTTGGACAGCTATAATTCACCCCTCCACTTT. Translating gives CASSLDSYNSPLHF.

The genes are TRBV15 and TRBJ2-3, with 7 positions matching TRBD1. CDR3 length: 15 residues. After removal of 6 bases from V and 4 bases from J, the junction contained 10 bases not matched to a gene. Per the germline V gene, CDR1 is LNHNV and CDR2 is YYDKDF (reference sequence). The CDR3: CATSKQGNIADTQYF. In DNA, the CDR3 is TGTGCCACCAGTAAACAGGGGAACATTGCAGATACGCAGTATTTT.

CDR3 sequence: CASSVLGMMGNEQFF. The CDR3 DNA reads TGTGCCAGCAGCGTACTAGGAATGATGGGCAATGAGCAGTTCTTC. The chain employs TRBV9 and TRBJ2-1; D call uncertain. V shed 1 base and J shed 6 bases, with 14 bases lying between them. The length of the CDR3 is 15 residues. Looked up from germline, CDR1 is SGDLS and CDR2 is YYNGEE.

This clone was observed a single time. The rearrangement uses TRBV5-1 and TRBJ2-7; D is perhaps TRBD1 (5 bases). V was trimmed by 4 bases and J by 2 bases, leaving 13 bases between them. The CDR3 loop spans 14 amino acids. CDR1 is SGHRS, CDR2 YFSETQ, per germline. Here the CDR3 DNA reads TGCGCCAGCAGCAATCAGGGTACCCCCTACGAGCAGTACTTC. It encodes CASSNQGTPYEQYF.

The chain recombines TRBV7-9 with TRBJ1-4; D gene ambiguous. The CDR3 covers 14 residues. The V end lost 5 bases, the J end lost 7 bases, and 14 bases lay between the germline ends. Germline-derived CDR1 and CDR2 are SEHNR and FQNEAQ (reference sequence). The CDR3 region is CASSRESGVEKLFF. CDR3 DNA: TGTGCCAGCAGCCGGGAGTCTGGGGTTGAAAAACTGTTTTTT.